The clone carrying this T cell receptor (beta chain) was seen more than once but under ten times. Its target is unknown. The length of the CDR3 is 18 residues. The V end lost 3 bases, the J end lost 0 bases, and 16 bases lay between the germline ends. Germline V lookup: CDR1 SGHKS, CDR2 YYEKEE (reference sequence). A sample-barcoded 5' primer and a J-beta primer mix were used in a second PCR of about 6 to 12 cycles. TCRdb reprocessed the 5' RACE reads via MiXCR and lists one record per CDR3 protein. The sample contains over a million distinct CDR3 sequences, approximately 40% of which appear only once. For every donor, a draw yielded roughly 9.3 milliliters of peripheral blood. This sample was taken from a study of blood T cells in healthy people across ages. The study, taken as a whole, reports: Changes seen in expanded clonotypes were possibly confounded by donor CMV status left unknown. Any conclusive comparison of naive versus antigen-experienced cells was prevented by using unsorted PBMCs.

The clonotype comes from a woman aged 18-29 years in good health. The chain combines TRBV5-5 with TRBJ2-6; D is unclear. Material for sequencing was blood. The CDR3 DNA reads TGTGCCAGCAGCTCCAGTCCCCCCCAAGGCTCTGGGGCCAACGTCCTGACTTTC. Its protein is CASSSSPPQGSGANVLTF.